This T cell receptor (beta chain) stems from a study of cytomegalovirus exposure and HLA in healthy donors. Both 60 Vbeta primers and 13 Jbeta primers went into the PCR. Sequencing was performed with immunoSEQ multiplex PCR; in TCRdb, only in-frame clones are kept and a portion is missing. The repertoire holds about 150,000 clones, with more than 75% as singletons. This receptor was identified in a woman in her 40s in good health and CMV-seropositive. Specimen: PBMCs.

The CDR3 DNA is TGTGCCAGCAGTTATATCGCCAGGGAGGATGAAAAACTGTTTTTT. It codes for CASSYIAREDEKLFF. The gene calls are TRBV6-5 and TRBJ1-4; perhaps TRBD1 as D (5 bases). Trimming stripped 3 bases from V and 6 bases from J, with 14 bases between. This CDR3 comprises 15 residues. Germline V CDR1 and CDR2: MNHEY, SVGAGI.